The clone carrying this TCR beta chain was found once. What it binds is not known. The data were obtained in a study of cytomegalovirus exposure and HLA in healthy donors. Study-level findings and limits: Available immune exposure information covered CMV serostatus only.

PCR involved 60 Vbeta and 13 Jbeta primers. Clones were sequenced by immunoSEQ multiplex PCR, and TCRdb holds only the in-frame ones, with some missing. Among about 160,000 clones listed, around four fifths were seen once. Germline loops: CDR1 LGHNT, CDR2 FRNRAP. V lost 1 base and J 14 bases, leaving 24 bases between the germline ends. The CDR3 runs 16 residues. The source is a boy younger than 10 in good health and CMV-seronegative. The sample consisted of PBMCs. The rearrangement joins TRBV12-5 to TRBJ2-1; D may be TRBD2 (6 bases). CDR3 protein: CASGLGFTGTLSGEFF. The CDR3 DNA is TGTGCTAGTGGTTTGGGATTTACCGGGACTCTCTCGGGTGAGTTCTTC. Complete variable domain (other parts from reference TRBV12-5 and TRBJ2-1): DARVTQTPRHKVTEMGQEVTMRCQPILGHNTVFWYRQTMMQGLELLAYFRNRAPLDDSGMPKDRFSAEMPDATLATLKIQPSEPRDSAVYFCASGLGFTGTLSGEFFGPGTRLTVL.